This T cell receptor (beta chain) was sequenced for a study of T cells after yellow fever vaccination. Findings of the study overall: CD4 and CD8 compartments shared a small share of clonotypes, likely from convergent recombination. Any FACS-sorted repertoire could hold abundant clonotypes that contaminate it from the bulk population. Reappearing after the booster were most of the clones from primary vaccination (roughly 96% CD4, approximately 85% CD8).

This CDR3 comprises 16 residues. Germline CDR1 and CDR2: LGHNA and YNFKEQ. J was trimmed by 2 bases and V by 2 bases; bases with no gene match: 4. This clonotype was counted many times. The antigen remains unidentified. Synthesis of TCR cDNA relied on 5'RACE template switching, which attached a universal primer site and UMIs. From the 5' RACE reads, TCRdb called clonotypes with MiXCR, one entry per CDR3 protein. The repertoire holds about 47,000 distinct CDR3 sequences, with 6% to 8% as singletons. The sample consisted of CD8+ T cells sorted from PBMCs, taken roughly 14 days after the first yellow fever vaccination. V is TRBV4-2 and J is TRBJ1-5; 9 nucleotides line up with TRBD1. This receptor was obtained from a man aged 18 to 30 who received the YFV17D yellow fever vaccine. The CDR3 loop reads CASSQRDRVGNQPQHF. CDR3 nucleotides: TGTGCCAGCAGCCAACGGGACAGGGTTGGCAATCAGCCCCAGCATTTT.